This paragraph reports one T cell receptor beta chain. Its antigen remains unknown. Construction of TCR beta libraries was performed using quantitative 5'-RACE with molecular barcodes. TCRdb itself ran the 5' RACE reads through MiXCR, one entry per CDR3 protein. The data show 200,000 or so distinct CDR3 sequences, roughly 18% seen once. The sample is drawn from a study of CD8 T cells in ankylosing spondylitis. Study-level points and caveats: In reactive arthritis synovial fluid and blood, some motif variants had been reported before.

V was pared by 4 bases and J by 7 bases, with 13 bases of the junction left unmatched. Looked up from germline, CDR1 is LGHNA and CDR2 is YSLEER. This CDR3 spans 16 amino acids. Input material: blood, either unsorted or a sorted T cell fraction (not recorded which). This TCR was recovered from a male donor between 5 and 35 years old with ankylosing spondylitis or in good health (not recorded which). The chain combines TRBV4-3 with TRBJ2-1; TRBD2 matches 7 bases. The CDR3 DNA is TGCGCCAGCAGCCGTCTTCGGGGGGAGTTGGGGAATGAGCAGTTCTTC. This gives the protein CASSRLRGELGNEQFF.